These 13 T cell receptor beta chains were sequenced from one sample in a study of T-cell reconstitution after alpha-beta-depleted transplantation in children. TCRbeta library preparation incorporated unique molecular identifiers. Each CDR3 protein is one row after TCRdb ran MiXCR on the PCR reads. The sample carries about 100,000 distinct CDR3 sequences, approximately 8% recorded once. Source: PBMCs, taken before TCRalphabeta/CD19-depleted stem cell transplant. These receptors were obtained from a boy between 2 and 10 years old with acute lymphoblastic leukemia, due to receive a stem cell transplant.

This clonotype was found many times. The V gene is TRBV5-1, the J gene TRBJ1-2; 8 nucleotides agree with TRBD1. Looked up from germline, CDR1 is SGHRS and CDR2 is YFSETQ. The CDR3 runs to 14 residues. With V trimmed by 0 bases and J by 6 bases, 4 bases remained unmatched. The CDR3 region is CASSLAQGAHGYTF. CDR3 nucleotide sequence: TGCGCCAGCAGCTTGGCCCAGGGGGCGCATGGCTACACCTTC.

Ten or more counts support this clonotype. This chain uses TRBV20-1 with TRBJ2-3; D unresolved. V was cut by 5 bases and J by 5 bases, with 11 bases left in between. The V gene's germline CDR1 is DFQATT and CDR2 SNEGSKA (reference sequence). The CDR3 spans 12 residues. CDR3 DNA sequence: TGCAGTGCTGGGCAGTCTGGAGATACGCAGTATTTT. Protein product: CSAGQSGDTQYF.

This clonotype was counted many times. The chain carries TRBV5-6 and TRBJ1-2, with D perhaps matching TRBD1 (5 bases). Germline CDR1 is SGHDT and CDR2 is YYEEEE. V lost 0 bases and J lost 6, with 6 bases in between. The CDR3 is 12 amino acids. The CDR3 loop reads CASSLAGHGYTF. For the CDR3, the DNA is TGTGCCAGCAGCTTGGCAGGGCATGGCTACACCTTC. Full variable domain (missing parts from reference TRBV5-6 and TRBJ1-2): DAGVTQSPTHLIKTRGQQVTLRCSPKSGHDTVSWYQQALGQGPQFIFQYYEEEERQRGNFPDRFSGHQFPNYSSELNVNALLLGDSALYLCASSLAGHGYTFGSGTRLTVV.

This clonotype was observed at least ten times. The chain recombines TRBV5-5 with TRBJ2-1; unclear D gene. The CDR3 runs 15 residues. Trimming took off 1 base at V and 0 bases at J, with 8 bases between the two ends. Germline-derived CDR1 and CDR2 are SGHKS and YYEKEE (reference sequence). The CDR3 DNA sequence: TGTGCCAGCAGCTTGACGGTTAGCTCCTACAATGAGCAGTTCTTC. Protein: CASSLTVSSYNEQFF.

This clonotype was picked up many times. The V call is TRBV24-1, the J call TRBJ2-1, with a tentative D call TRBD2 (6 bases). The CDR3 consists of 15 residues. Germline CDR1 reads KGHDR; CDR2 reads SFDVKD. V was trimmed by 3 bases and J by 7 bases, leaving 15 bases between them. CDR3 coding DNA: TGTGCCACCAGTGATCCCGGGACTTCCCCAAATGAGCAGTTCTTC. Protein: CATSDPGTSPNEQFF.

This clonotype turned up a few times. The V gene is TRBV20-1, the J gene TRBJ1-3; D call uncertain. The V end was cut by 0 bases, the J end by 3 bases, with 15 bases between. Per germline, CDR1 DFQATT and CDR2 SNEGSKA (reference sequence). The CDR3 is 16 residues long. CDR3 nucleotide sequence: TGCAGTGCTAGAGATTCGGAAGGGAGCTTTGGAAACACCATATATTTT. Translating it yields CSARDSEGSFGNTIYF.

This clonotype was seen at least ten times. The CDR3, as DNA: TGCAGTGCTCGCCCCCGGGGGGGGTACGAGCAGTACTTC. Its protein product is CSARPRGGYEQYF. The chain recombines TRBV20-1 with TRBJ2-7, with TRBD2 matching 8 bases. The J segment lost 4 bases and the V segment lost 5 bases, leaving 7 bases of the junction unmatched. In germline, CDR1 is DFQATT, CDR2 SNEGSKA (reference sequence). This CDR3 has 13 residues.

This clonotype was detected many times. The rearrangement uses TRBV14 and TRBJ2-3; a possible D gene is TRBD1 (6 bases). From germline, CDR1 is SGHDN and CDR2 FVKESK. The V gene lost 0 bases and the J gene lost 4 bases, with 11 bases spanning the gap. The CDR3 is 15 residues long. The DNA of the CDR3 is TGTGCCAGCAGCCAAGATACAGGGTCAGCAGATACGCAGTATTTT. Translating it yields CASSQDTGSADTQYF.

In its sample, this clonotype was seen many times. The chain has TRBV29-1 and TRBJ2-3; 13 bases line up with TRBD2. There are 16 residues in the CDR3. Trimming at V came to 3 bases and at J to 4 bases, leaving 7 bases not matched to a gene. Germline loops: CDR1 SQVTM, CDR2 ANQGSEA. The CDR3 reads CSVDGGTSGTADTQYF. The CDR3 nucleotides read TGCAGCGTTGACGGGGGGACTAGCGGGACGGCAGATACGCAGTATTTT.

Only a few counts were recorded for this clonotype. The chain has TRBV6-5 and TRBJ2-3; TRBD1 might be the D (5 bases). Between the trimmed V and J ends, which lost 0 bases and 4 bases, there was a span of 5 bases. The CDR3 contains 13 residues. The germline gives CDR1 MNHEY, CDR2 SVGAGI. The CDR3 nucleotides are TGTGCCAGCAGTTACTCAGGGGCAGATACGCAGTATTTT. Translating gives CASSYSGADTQYF.

This clonotype was detected ten times or more. The chain joins TRBV12-3 or TRBV12-4 to TRBJ2-2; D perhaps matches TRBD1 (6 bases). Deletions cut 8 bases from V and 2 bases from J, with 15 bases between. CDR3 length equals 15 residues. The CDR3 reads CASGLGHLNTGELFF. DNA for the CDR3: TGTGCCAGCGGGCTGGGACATCTAAACACCGGGGAGCTGTTTTTT.

This clonotype showed up just a few times. The chain couples TRBV7-2 to TRBJ1-2; the match to TRBD1 covers 11 bases. The CDR3 is 15 residues long. The germline V gene has CDR1 SGHTA and CDR2 FQGNSA. V dropped 6 bases and J dropped 3; count of bases not matched to a gene: 6. The CDR3 sequence is CASSPGTGGYYGYTF. The CDR3 nucleotides read TGTGCCAGCAGTCCCGGGACAGGGGGTTACTATGGCTACACCTTC.

This clonotype was seen more than once but under ten times. The chain employs TRBV6-2 or TRBV6-3 and TRBJ2-5; 8 nucleotides line up with TRBD1. CDR1 MNHEY and CDR2 SVGEGT come from the germline V gene. The CDR3 is made up of 19 amino acids. V shed 2 bases, J shed 5 bases, and the junction held 19 bases outside the gene matches. This chain's CDR3 is CASSYRIRQGRGSAETQYF. CDR3 nucleotide sequence: TGTGCCAGCAGTTACCGAATACGACAGGGGAGAGGTAGTGCGGAGACCCAGTACTTC.